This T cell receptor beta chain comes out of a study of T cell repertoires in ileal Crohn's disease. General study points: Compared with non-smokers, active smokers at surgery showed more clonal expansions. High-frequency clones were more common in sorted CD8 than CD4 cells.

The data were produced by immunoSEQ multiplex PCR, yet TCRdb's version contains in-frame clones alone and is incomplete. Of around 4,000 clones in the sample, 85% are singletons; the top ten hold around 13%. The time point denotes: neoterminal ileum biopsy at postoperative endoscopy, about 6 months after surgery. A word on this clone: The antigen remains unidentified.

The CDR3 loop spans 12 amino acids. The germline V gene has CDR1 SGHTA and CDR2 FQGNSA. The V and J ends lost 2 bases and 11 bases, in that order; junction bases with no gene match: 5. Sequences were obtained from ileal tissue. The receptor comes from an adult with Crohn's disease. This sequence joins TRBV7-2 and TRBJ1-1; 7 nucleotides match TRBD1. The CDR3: CASSLKGAWAFF. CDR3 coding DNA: TGTGCCAGCAGCTTAAAGGGGGCTTGGGCTTTCTTT.